Listed here are 8 T cell receptor beta chains from one sample, sequenced in a study of beta chain features in type 1 diabetes. All of the isolated RNA was reverse transcribed, so expressed TCRB transcripts were sequenced. Produced via immunoSEQ multiplex PCR; TCRdb's table is partial and in-frame only. Of around 400,000 clones in the sample, about 15% are singletons; the top ten hold approximately 0.019%. The sample comprised naive CD4+ T cells from blood. These receptors were taken from a woman in her late teens or twenties in good health.

The chain joins TRBV9 to TRBJ2-3; 9 bases agree with TRBD2. CDR1 is SGDLS, CDR2 YYNGEE, per germline. The CDR3 sequence is 15 residues long. V lost 3 bases and J lost 4; bases outside the gene matches: 6. CDR3 amino acids: CASSGRSGRPDTQYF. The CDR3 DNA follows: TGTGCCAGCAGCGGCCGTAGCGGGAGACCAGATACGCAGTATTTT.

The chain has TRBV18 and TRBJ2-7, with D possibly TRBD2 on 5 matching bases. CDR1 is KGHSH and CDR2 is LQKENI in the germline V gene. CDR3 length: 13 amino acids. With 3 bases removed from V and 7 bases from J, the gap between germline ends came to 13 bases. The CDR3 reads CASSPAYGVEQYF. As DNA, the CDR3 is TGTGCCAGCTCACCGGCTTACGGGGTGGAGCAGTACTTC. Using reference TRBV18 and TRBJ2-7 for the parts outside the CDR3, the full variable domain is NAGVMQNPRHLVRRRGQEARLRCSPMKGHSHVYWYRQLPEEGLKFMVYLQKENIIDESGMPKERFSAEFPKEGPSILRIQQVVRGDSAAYFCASSPAYGVEQYFGPGTRLTVT.

As regards this clone: Other DNA sequences of this sample code for an identical CDR3. This sequence joins TRBV28 and TRBJ1-2, with TRBD1 matching 7 bases. V dropped 4 bases and J dropped 4; count of bases not matched to a gene: 3. The CDR3 runs 13 residues. Germline V gene sequence: CDR1 MDHEN, CDR2 SYDVKM. The CDR3 DNA follows: TGTGCCAGCAGTTCGGGGACAGCCTATGGCTACACCTTC. Its protein is CASSSGTAYGYTF.

The chain uses TRBV30 and TRBJ1-1; D remains unclear. Trimming shortened V by 0 bases and J by 0 bases, and 5 bases separated the two germline ends. From germline, CDR1 is GTSNPN and CDR2 SVGIG (reference sequence). This CDR3 is 13 amino acids long. In DNA form, the CDR3 reads TGTGCCTGGAGTGTTATTGTGAACACTGAAGCTTTCTTT. Protein product: CAWSVIVNTEAFF.

This clone was recorded a few times. V is TRBV6-5 and J is TRBJ2-4, with TRBD2 identical over 14 bases. CDR1 and CDR2 from the germline V gene are MNHEY and SVGAGI. The CDR3 loop spans 15 amino acids. The ends lost 8 bases at V and 6 bases at J; junction bases unmatched: 6. In nucleotides, the CDR3 is TGTGCCAGCCGGACCGGACTAGCGGGAGGAAACATTCAGTACTTC. Translating gives CASRTGLAGGNIQYF.

Comments on this clone: A read error may account for a junction end that differs from germline. Other DNA sequences in the same sample also yield this CDR3. V is TRBV29-1 and J is TRBJ1-1; unclear D gene. CDR3 length: 13 residues. Germline V lookup: CDR1 SQVTM, CDR2 ANQGSEA. DNA of the CDR3: TGCAGCGTAGAAGGGCGGATGAACACTGAAGCTTTCTTT. Protein product: CSVEGRMNTEAFF.

This chain uses TRBV5-6 with TRBJ2-7; 7 bases match TRBD1. Germline CDR1 is SGHDT and CDR2 is YYEEEE. The CDR3 runs 13 residues. The V and J ends lost 2 bases and 5 bases, in that order; junction bases with no gene match: 4. The CDR3 loop reads CASSLVGQDEQYF. CDR3 DNA: TGTGCCAGCAGCTTAGTCGGACAGGACGAGCAGTACTTC.

The CDR3 DNA reads TGCAGCGTTGATGGGACTAGCGGGAGGGCCGCGGTGCCCAATGAGCAGTTCTTC. Its translation: CSVDGTSGRAAVPNEQFF. The J gene is TRBJ2-1, the V gene TRBV29-1; 16 bases are shared with TRBD2. CDR1 SQVTM and CDR2 ANQGSEA come from the germline V gene. CDR3 length equals 18 residues. Trimming took 3 bases from V and 6 from J; bases not matched to a gene: 11.